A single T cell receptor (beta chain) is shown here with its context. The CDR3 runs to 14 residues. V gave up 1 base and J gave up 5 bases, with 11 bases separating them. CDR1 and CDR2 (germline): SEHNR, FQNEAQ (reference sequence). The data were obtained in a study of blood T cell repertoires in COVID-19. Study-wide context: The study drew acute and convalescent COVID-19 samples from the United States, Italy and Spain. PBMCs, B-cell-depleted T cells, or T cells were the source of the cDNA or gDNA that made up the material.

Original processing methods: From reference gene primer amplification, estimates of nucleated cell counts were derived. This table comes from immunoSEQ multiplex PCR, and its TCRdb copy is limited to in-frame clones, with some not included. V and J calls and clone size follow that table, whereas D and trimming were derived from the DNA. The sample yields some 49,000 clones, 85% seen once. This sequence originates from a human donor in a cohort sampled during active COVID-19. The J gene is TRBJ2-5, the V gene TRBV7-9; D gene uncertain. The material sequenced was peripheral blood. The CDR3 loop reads CASSLVASSETQYF. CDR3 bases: TGTGCCAGCAGCTTAGTCGCTAGTTCGGAGACCCAGTACTTC.